A single TCR beta chain is shown here with its context. Its specificity is not known. The listed genes are named as in mouse. The read comes to an end 1 residue before the CDR3 does, leaving the germline J gene to fill in the end. TCRdb's copy holds only in-frame clones and misses some; the assay was immunoSEQ multiplex PCR. The sample has about 7,800 clones, 40% to 55% seen once. Time point indicated: mouse harvest day 7 after allogeneic transplant. Mouse grafts combined 10^7 T-cell-depleted bone marrow cells with 10^6 splenic CD5+ T cells. These data belong to a study of tissue T cells after allogeneic stem cell transplantation. Notes on the study in general: Shared clones across patients were few; motif clustering revealed tissue-specific shared signatures. In patients and mice, blood and spleen missed much of tissue repertoire.

There are 15 residues in the CDR3. With 3 bases removed from V and 0 bases from J, the gap between germline ends came to 10 bases. Germline V lookup: CDR1 SNHLY, CDR2 FYNGKV (reference sequence). The chain joins TRBV3 to TRBJ2-4; either TRBD1 or TRBD2 may fit D (6 bases each). Sample: gut tissue. This receptor was taken from a female BALB/c mouse given C57BL/6 T cells with graft-versus-host disease after an allogeneic hematopoietic cell transplant. The CDR3 DNA, read in part, is TGTGCCAGCAGCTTCACAGGGACTAGTCAAAACACCTTGTAC. Amino acid sequence: CASSFTGTSQNTLY. The entire CDR3 sequence reads CASSFTGTSQNTLYF.